This T cell receptor beta chain was captured in a study of cytomegalovirus exposure and HLA in healthy donors. 13 Jbeta primers and 60 Vbeta primers were used for the PCR. TCRdb keeps only in-frame clones here, not all; method: immunoSEQ multiplex PCR. The sample includes some 180,000 clones, around 76% of them seen just once. For this clone: Other DNA sequences in this specimen translate into the identical CDR3.

V was shortened by 2 bases and J by 0 bases, with 8 bases between the two germline ends. This CDR3 comprises 15 residues. From germline, CDR1 is LNHDA and CDR2 SQIVND (reference sequence). This receptor was obtained from a man aged 35-49 years in good health and CMV-seronegative. Sequencing was carried out using PBMCs. This chain joins TRBV19 and TRBJ2-1, with D possibly TRBD1 on 5 matching bases. CDR3 bases: TGTGCCAGTAGTATACAGGGTGGCTCCTACAATGAGCAGTTCTTC. Translating gives CASSIQGGSYNEQFF.